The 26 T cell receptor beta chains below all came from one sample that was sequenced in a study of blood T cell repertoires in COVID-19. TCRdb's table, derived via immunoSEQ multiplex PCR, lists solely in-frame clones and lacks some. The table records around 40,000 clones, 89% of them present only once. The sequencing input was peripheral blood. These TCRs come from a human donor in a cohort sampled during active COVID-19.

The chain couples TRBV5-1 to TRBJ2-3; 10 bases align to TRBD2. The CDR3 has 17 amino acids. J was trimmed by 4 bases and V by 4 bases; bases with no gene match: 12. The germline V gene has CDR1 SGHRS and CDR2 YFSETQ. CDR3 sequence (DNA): TGCGCCAGCAGCGAGCAGGCTAGCGGGAGTGGGGCAGATACGCAGTATTTT. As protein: CASSEQASGSGADTQYF.

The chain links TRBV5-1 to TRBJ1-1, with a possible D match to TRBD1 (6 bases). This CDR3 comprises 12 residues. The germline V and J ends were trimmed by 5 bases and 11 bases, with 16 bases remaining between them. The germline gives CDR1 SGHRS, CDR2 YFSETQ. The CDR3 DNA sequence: TGCGCCAGCAGTATACAGGGATTCGGGGCTTTCTTT. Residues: CASSIQGFGAFF.

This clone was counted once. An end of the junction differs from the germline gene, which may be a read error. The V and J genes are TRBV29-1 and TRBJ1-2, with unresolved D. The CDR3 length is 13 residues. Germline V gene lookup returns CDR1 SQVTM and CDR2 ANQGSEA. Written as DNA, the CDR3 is TGCAGCGTTGAAGAGGACGAAGGCGGCCTGAGGGCCTTC. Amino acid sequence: CSVEEDEGGLRAF.

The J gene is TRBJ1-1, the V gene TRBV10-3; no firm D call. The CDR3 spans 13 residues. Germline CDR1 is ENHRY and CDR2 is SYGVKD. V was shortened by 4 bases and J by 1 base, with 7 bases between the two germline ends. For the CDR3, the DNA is TGTGCCATCAGTGGTGCGGCGAACACTGAAGCTTTCTTT. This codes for CAISGAANTEAFF.

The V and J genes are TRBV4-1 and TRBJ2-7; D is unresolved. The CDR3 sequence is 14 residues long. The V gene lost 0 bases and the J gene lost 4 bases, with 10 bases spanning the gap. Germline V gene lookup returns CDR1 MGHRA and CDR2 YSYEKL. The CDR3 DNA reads TGCGCCAGCAGCCAAGATCGGGTTGGGTACGAGCAGTACTTC. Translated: CASSQDRVGYEQYF.

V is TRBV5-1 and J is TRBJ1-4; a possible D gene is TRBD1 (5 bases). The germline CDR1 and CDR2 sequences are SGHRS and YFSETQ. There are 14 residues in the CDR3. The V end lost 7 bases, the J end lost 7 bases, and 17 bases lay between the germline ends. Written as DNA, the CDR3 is TGCGCCAGCCAAAAGGGGCAGGGTGGTGAAAAACTGTTTTTT. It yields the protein CASQKGQGGEKLFF. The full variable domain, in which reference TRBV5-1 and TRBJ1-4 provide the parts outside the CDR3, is KAGVTQTPRYLIKTRGQQVTLSCSPISGHRSVSWYQQTPGQGLQFLFEYFSETQRNKGNFPGRFSGRQFSNSRSEMNVSTLELGDSALYLCASQKGQGGEKLFFGSGTQLSVL.

CDR3 region: CASSLFWASGGVFDEQFF. In nucleotides, the CDR3 is TGTGCCAGCAGCTTATTTTGGGCTTCAGGGGGTGTTTTCGATGAGCAGTTCTTC. The chain is built from TRBV7-2 and TRBJ2-1; 7 bases fit TRBD1. There are 18 residues in the CDR3. The V gene's germline CDR1 is SGHTA and CDR2 FQGNSA. The ends lost 2 bases at V and 8 bases at J; junction bases unmatched: 18.

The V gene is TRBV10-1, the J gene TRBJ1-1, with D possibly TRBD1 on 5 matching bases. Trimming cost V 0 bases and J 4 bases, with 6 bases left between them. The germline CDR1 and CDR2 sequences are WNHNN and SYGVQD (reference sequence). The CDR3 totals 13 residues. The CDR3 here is CASSESGGTEAFF. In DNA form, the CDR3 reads TGCGCCAGCAGTGAGTCGGGGGGCACTGAAGCTTTCTTT.

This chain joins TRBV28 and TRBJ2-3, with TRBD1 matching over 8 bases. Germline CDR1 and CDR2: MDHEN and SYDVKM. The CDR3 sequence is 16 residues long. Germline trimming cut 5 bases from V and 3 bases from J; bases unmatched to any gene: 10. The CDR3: CASSGQGLWSTDTQYF. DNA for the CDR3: TGTGCCAGCAGTGGACAGGGTTTGTGGAGTACAGATACGCAGTATTTT.

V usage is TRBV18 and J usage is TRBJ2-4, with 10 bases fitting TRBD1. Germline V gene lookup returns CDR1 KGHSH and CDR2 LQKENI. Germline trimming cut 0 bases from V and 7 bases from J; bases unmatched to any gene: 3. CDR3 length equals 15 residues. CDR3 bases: TGTGCCAGCTCACCACCGGGACAGGGGCAGAACATTCAGTACTTC. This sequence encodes CASSPPGQGQNIQYF.

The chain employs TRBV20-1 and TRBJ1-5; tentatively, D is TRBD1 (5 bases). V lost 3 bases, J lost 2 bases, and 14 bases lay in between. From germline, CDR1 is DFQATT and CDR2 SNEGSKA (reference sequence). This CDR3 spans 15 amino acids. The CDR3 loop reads CSASWGGLGNQPQHF. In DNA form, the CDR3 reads TGCAGTGCTAGTTGGGGGGGATTGGGCAATCAGCCCCAGCATTTT.

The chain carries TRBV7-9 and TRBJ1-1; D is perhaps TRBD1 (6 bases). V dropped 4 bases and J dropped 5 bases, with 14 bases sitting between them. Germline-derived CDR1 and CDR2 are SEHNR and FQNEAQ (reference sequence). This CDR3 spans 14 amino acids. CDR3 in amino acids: CASSSSDRRTEAFF. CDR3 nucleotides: TGTGCCAGCAGCTCTTCCGACAGGAGAACTGAAGCTTTCTTT.

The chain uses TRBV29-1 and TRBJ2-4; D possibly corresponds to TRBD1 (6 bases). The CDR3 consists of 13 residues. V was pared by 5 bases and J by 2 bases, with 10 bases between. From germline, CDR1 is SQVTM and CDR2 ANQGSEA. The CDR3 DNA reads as TGCAGCGTTTTACAGGGTCCCAAAAACATTCAGTACTTC. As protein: CSVLQGPKNIQYF.

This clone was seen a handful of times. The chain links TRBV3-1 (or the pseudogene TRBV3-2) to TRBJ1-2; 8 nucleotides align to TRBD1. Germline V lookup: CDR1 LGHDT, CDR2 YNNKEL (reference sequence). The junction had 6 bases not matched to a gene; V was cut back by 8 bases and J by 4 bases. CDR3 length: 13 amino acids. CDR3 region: CASAQGVGYGYTF. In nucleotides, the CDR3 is TGTGCCAGCGCACAGGGGGTCGGCTATGGCTACACCTTC.

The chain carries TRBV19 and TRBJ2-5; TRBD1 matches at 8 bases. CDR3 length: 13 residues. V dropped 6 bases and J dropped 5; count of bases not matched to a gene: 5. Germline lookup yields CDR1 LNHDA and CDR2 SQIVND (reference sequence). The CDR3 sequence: CASSTRQGETQYF. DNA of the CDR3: TGTGCCAGTAGCACAAGACAGGGGGAGACCCAGTACTTC.

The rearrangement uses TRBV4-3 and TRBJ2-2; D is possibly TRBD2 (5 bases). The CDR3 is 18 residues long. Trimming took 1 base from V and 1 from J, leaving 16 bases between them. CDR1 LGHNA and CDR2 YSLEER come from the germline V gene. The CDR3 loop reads CASSQVILGGLNTGELFF. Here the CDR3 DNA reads TGCGCCAGCAGCCAAGTAATCCTCGGCGGGCTGAACACCGGGGAGCTGTTTTTT.

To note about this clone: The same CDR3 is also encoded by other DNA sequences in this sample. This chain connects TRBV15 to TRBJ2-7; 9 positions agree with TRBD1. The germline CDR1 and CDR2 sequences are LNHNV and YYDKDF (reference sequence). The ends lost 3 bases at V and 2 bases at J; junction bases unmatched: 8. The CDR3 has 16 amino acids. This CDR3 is CATSRGGGTGPYEQYF. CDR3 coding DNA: TGTGCCACCAGCAGGGGGGGCGGGACAGGGCCCTACGAGCAGTACTTC.

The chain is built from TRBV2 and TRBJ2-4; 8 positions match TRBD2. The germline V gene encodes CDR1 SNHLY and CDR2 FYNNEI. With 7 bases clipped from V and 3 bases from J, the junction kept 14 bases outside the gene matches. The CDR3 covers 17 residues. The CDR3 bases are TGTGCCAGCAAGAGCGGGAGAGGGATGGATGGCAAAAACATTCAGTACTTC. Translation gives CASKSGRGMDGKNIQYF.

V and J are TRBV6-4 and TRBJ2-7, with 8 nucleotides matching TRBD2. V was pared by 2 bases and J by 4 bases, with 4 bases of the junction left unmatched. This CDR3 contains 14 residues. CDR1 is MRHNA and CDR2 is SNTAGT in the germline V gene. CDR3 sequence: CASSDRTSRYEQYF. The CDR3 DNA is TGTGCCAGCAGTGACAGGACTAGCAGGTACGAGCAGTACTTC.

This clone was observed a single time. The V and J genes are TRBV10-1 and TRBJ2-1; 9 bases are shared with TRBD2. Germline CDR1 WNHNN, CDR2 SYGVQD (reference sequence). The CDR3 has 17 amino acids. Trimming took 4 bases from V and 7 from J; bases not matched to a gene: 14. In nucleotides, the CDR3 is TGCGCCAGCAGTGTTGGGTCGGCGGGGGGGCTACTAAATGAGCAGTTCTTC. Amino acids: CASSVGSAGGLLNEQFF.

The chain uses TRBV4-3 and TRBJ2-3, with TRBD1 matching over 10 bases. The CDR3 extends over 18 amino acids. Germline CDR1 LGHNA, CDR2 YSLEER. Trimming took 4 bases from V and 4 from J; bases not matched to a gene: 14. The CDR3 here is CASSPTPPGTGDPDTQYF. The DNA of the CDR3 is TGCGCCAGCAGCCCCACTCCTCCCGGGACAGGGGACCCAGATACGCAGTATTTT.

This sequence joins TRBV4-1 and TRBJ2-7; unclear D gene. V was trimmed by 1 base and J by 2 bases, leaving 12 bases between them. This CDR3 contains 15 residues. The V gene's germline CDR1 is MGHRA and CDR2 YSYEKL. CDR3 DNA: TGCGCCAGCAGCCAAGTTAGCCAGCGCACCTACGAGCAGTACTTC. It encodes CASSQVSQRTYEQYF.

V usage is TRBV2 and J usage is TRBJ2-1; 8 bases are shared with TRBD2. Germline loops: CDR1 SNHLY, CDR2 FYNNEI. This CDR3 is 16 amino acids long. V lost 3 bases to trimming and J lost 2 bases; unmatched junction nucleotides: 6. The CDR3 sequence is CASSDSSGRAYNEQFF. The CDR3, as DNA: TGTGCCAGCAGTGACTCAAGCGGGAGAGCCTACAATGAGCAGTTCTTC.

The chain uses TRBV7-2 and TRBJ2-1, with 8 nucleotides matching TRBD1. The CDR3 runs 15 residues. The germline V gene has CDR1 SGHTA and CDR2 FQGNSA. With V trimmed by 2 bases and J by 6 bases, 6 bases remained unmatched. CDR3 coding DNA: TGTGCCAGCAGCTTACGGACCGGGACAGGCAATGAGCAGTTCTTC. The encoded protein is CASSLRTGTGNEQFF.

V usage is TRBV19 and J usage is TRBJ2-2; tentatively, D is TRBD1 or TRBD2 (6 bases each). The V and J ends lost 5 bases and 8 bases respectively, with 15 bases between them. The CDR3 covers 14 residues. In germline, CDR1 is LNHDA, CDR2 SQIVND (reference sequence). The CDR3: CASSVGGTNGELFF. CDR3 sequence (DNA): TGTGCCAGTAGTGTAGGGGGGACAAATGGGGAGCTGTTTTTT.

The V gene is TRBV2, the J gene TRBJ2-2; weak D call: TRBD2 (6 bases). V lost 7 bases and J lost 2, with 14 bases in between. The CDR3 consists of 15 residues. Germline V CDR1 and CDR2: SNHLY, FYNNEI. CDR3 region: CASNLWGLNTGELFF. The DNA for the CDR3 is TGTGCCAGCAACCTATGGGGACTTAACACCGGGGAGCTGTTTTTT.